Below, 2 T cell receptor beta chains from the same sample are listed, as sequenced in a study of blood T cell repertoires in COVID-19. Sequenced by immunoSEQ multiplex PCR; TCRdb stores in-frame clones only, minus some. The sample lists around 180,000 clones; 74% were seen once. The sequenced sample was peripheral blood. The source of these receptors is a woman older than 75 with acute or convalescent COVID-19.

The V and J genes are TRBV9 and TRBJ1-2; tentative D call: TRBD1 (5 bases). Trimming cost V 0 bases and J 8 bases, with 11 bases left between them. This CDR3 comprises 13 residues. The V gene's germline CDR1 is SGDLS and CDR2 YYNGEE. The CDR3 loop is CASSVGREGGYTF. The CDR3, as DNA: TGTGCCAGCAGCGTAGGCAGGGAAGGAGGCTACACCTTC.

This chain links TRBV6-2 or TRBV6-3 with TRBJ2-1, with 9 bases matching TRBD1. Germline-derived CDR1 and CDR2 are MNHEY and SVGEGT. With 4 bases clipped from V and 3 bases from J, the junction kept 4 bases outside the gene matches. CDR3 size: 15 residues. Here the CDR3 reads CASSSGQGYYNEQFF. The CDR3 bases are TGTGCCAGCAGTTCGGGACAGGGCTACTACAATGAGCAGTTCTTC.